The clone carrying this T cell receptor beta chain appeared a few times. Its antigen remains unidentified. Each CDR3 protein gets one entry after TCRdb re-called the RT-PCR reads with MiXCR. Among some 850,000 distinct CDR3 sequences listed, roughly 18% were seen once. CDR1 is MNHEY, CDR2 SVGEGT, per germline. This CDR3 region has 14 residues. V was cut by 10 bases and J by 1 base, with 17 bases left in between. The sample comes from a study of response to subunit inactivated influenza vaccine. Whole-study findings and limits: Every seasonal influenza vaccination brings in few new T cells, the authors suggested.

The receptor's source is a man aged 50-59 years who received an inactivated influenza vaccine. Sequencing used PBMCs from blood, obtained approximately 5 days after vaccination. This chain uses TRBV6-2 or TRBV6-3 with TRBJ2-7; D might be TRBD1 (6 bases). CDR3 in amino acids: CATKRQAASYEQYF. In nucleotides, the CDR3 is TGTGCCACCAAAAGACAGGCCGCTTCCTACGAGCAGTACTTC.